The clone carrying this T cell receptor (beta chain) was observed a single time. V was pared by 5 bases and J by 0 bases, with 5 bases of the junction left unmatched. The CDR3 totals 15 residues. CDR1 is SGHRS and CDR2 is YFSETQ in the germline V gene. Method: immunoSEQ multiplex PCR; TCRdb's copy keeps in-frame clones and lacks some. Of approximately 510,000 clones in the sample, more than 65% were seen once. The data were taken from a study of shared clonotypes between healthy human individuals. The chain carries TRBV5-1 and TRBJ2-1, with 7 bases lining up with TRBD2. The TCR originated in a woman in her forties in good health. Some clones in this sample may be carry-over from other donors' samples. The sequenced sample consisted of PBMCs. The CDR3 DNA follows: TGCGCCAGCAGTGAATCTAGCGGCTCCTACAATGAGCAGTTCTTC. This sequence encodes CASSESSGSYNEQFF.